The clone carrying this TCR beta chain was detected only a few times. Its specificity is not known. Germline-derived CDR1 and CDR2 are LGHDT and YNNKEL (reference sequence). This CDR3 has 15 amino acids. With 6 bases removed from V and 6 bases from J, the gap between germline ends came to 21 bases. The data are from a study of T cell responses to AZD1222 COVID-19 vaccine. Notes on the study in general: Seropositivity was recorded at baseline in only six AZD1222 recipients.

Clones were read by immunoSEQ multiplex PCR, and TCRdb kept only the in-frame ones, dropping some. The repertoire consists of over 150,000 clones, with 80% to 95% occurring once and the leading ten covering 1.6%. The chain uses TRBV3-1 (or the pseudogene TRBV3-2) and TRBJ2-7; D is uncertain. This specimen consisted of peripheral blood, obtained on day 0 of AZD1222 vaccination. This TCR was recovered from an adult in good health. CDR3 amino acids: CASSLRLPPLGEQYF. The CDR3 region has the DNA TGTGCCAGCAGTCTACGACTGCCACCCCTTGGCGAGCAGTACTTC.